This TCR beta chain derives from a study of immune evolution from preneoplasia to lung adenocarcinoma. Study-wide results and limits: Top clone share appeared to fall from AAH through AIS, MIA, adenocarcinoma. Later-stage lesions appeared to have more T cells, more diversity, less clonality.

Here immunoSEQ multiplex PCR was the method, and the copy in TCRdb shows in-frame clones only, minus some. Of fewer than 7,500 clones in the sample, approximately 74% were seen once. The CDR3 runs 14 residues. V was pared by 3 bases and J by 1 base, with 6 bases between. Germline V gene sequence: CDR1 SGHTA, CDR2 FQGTGA. This clone appeared a few times. Antigen unknown. Each case's diagnosis was confirmed by two pathologists on H&E. The sequencing sample was made of FFPE adjacent normal lung tissue. The sequence was collected from a donor older than 65 with lung adenocarcinoma. The gene calls are TRBV7-3 and TRBJ2-2; D ambiguous. CDR3 region: CASSFRGNTGELFF. DNA for the CDR3: TGTGCCAGCAGCTTTCGAGGGAACACCGGGGAGCTGTTTTTT.